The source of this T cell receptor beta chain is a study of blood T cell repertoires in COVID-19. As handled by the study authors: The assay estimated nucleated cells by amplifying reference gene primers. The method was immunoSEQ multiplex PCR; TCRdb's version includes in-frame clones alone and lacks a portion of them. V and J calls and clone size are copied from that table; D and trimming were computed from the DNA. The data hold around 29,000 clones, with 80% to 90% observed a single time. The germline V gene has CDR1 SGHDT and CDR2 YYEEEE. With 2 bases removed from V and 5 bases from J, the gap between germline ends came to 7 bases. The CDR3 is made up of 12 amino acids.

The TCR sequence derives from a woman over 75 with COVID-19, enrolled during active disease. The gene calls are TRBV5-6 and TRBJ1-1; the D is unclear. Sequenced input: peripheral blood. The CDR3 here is CASSFRVTEAFF. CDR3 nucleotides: TGTGCCAGCAGCTTTCGGGTAACTGAAGCTTTCTTT.